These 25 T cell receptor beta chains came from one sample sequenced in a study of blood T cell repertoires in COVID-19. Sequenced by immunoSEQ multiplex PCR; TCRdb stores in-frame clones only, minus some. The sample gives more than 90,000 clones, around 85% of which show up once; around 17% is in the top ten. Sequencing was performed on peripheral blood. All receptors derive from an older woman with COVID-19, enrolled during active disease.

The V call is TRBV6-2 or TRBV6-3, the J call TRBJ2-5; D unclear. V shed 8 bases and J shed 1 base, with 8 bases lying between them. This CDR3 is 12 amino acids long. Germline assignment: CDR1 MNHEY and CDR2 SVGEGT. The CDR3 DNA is TGTGCCAGCGGCCGGGCCCAAGAGACCCAGTACTTC. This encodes CASGRAQETQYF.

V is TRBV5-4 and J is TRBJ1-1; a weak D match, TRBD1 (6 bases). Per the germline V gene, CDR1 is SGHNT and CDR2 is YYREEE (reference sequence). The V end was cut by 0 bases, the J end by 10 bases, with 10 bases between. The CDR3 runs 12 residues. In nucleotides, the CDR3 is TGTGCCAGCAGCTTGGACAGGGAGGGAGCTTTCTTT. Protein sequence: CASSLDREGAFF.

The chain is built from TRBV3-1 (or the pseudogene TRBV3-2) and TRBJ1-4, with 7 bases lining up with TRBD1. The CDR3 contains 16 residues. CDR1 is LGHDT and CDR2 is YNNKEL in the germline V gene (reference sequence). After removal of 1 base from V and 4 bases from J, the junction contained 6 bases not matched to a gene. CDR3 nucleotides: TGTGCCAGCAGCCAAGGGAGGGACAGCCATAATGAAAAACTGTTTTTT. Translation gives CASSQGRDSHNEKLFF.

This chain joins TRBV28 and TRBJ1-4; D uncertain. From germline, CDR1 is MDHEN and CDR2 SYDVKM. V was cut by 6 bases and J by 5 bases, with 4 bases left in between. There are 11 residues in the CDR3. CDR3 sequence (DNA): TGTGCCAGCAGCCCAAATGAAAAACTGTTTTTT. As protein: CASSPNEKLFF.

The CDR3 loop reads CASSKQGAGQPQHF. The CDR3 DNA is TGTGCCAGTAGTAAGCAGGGGGCGGGTCAGCCCCAGCATTTT. The chain combines TRBV19 with TRBJ1-5; 8 nucleotides match TRBD1. The V segment lost 4 bases and the J segment 6 bases; nucleotides outside the gene matches: 5. The germline CDR1 and CDR2 sequences are LNHDA and SQIVND (reference sequence). The CDR3 has 14 amino acids.

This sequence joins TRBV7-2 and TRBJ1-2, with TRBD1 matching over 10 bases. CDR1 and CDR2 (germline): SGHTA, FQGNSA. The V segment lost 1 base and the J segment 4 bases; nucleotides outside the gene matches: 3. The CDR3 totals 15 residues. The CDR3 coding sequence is TGTGCCAGCAGCTTAGGGGACAGGGGCTTCTATGGCTACACCTTC. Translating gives CASSLGDRGFYGYTF. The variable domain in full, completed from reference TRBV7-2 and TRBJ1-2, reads GAGVSQSPSNKVTEKGKDVELRCDPISGHTALYWYRQSLGQGLEFLIYFQGNSAPDKSGLPSDRFSAERTGGSVSTLTIQRTQQEDSAVYLCASSLGDRGFYGYTFGSGTRLTVV.

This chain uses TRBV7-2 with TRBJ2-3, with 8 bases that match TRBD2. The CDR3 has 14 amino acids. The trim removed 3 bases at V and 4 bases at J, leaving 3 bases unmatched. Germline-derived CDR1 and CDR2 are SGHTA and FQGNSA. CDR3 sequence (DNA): TGTGCCAGCAGCTTGGGCGGGGGGCCAGATACGCAGTATTTT. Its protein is CASSLGGGPDTQYF. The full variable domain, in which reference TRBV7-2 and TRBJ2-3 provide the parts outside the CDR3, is GAGVSQSPSNKVTEKGKDVELRCDPISGHTALYWYRQSLGQGLEFLIYFQGNSAPDKSGLPSDRFSAERTGGSVSTLTIQRTQQEDSAVYLCASSLGGGPDTQYFGPGTRLTVL.

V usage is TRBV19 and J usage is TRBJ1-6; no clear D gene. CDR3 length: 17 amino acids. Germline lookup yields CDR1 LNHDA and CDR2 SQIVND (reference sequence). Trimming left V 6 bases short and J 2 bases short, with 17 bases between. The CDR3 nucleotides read TGTGCCAGTAGGAATCTCATCTCAGAGGCCTATAATTCACCCCTCCACTTT. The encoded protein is CASRNLISEAYNSPLHF.

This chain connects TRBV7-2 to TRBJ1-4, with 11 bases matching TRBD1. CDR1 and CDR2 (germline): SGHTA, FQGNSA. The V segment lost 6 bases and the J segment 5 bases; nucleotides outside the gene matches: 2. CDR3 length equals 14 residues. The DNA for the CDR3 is TGTGCCAGCAGTCGGGACAGGGGGAATGAAAAACTGTTTTTT. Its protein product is CASSRDRGNEKLFF.

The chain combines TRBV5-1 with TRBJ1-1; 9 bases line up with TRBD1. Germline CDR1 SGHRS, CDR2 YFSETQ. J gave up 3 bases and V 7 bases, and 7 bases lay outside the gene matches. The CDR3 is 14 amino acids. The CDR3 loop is CASRTRDRDTEAFF. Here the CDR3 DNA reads TGCGCCAGCCGCACCAGGGACAGGGACACTGAAGCTTTCTTT.

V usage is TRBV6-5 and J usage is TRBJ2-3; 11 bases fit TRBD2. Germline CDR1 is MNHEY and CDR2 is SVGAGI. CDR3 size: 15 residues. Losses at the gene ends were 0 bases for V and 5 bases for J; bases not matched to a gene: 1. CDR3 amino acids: CASSYSTSGVDTQYF. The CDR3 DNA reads TGTGCCAGCAGTTACTCGACTAGCGGGGTAGATACGCAGTATTTT.

For the CDR3, the DNA is TGTGCCAGCAGCCCACCCAACGGGGGGGTGAACACTGAAGCTTTCTTT. Residues: CASSPPNGGVNTEAFF. This chain links TRBV7-2 with TRBJ1-1; D is possibly TRBD1 (5 bases). The germline V and J ends were trimmed by 5 bases and 0 bases, with 16 bases remaining between them. There are 16 residues in the CDR3. CDR1 SGHTA and CDR2 FQGNSA come from the germline V gene.

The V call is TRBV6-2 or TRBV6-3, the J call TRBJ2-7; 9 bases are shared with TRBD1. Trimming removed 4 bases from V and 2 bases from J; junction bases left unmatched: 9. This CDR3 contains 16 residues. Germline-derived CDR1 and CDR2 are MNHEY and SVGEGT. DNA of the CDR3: TGTGCCAGCAGTTCTCCCTCCGGGACAGGGCCCTACGAGCAGTACTTC. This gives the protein CASSSPSGTGPYEQYF.

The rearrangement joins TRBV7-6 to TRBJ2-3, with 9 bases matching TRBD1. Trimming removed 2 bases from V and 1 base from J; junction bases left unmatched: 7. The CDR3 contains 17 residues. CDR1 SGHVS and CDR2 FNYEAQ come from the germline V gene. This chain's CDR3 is CASSLKVWDRGTDTQYF. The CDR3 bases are TGTGCCAGCAGCTTAAAAGTATGGGACAGGGGCACAGATACGCAGTATTTT.

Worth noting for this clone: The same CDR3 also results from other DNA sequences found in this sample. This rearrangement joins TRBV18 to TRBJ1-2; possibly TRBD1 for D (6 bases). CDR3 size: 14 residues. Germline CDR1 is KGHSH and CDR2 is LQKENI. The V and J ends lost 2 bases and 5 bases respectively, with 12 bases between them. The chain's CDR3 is CASSPETGEYGYTF. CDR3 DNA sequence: TGTGCCAGCTCACCAGAGACAGGTGAATATGGCTACACCTTC.

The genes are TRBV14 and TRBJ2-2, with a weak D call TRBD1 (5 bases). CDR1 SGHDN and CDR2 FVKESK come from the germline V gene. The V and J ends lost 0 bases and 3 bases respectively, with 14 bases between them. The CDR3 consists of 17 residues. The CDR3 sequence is CASSQEVSPGYTGELFF. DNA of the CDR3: TGTGCCAGCAGCCAAGAGGTGTCTCCAGGGTACACCGGGGAGCTGTTTTTT.

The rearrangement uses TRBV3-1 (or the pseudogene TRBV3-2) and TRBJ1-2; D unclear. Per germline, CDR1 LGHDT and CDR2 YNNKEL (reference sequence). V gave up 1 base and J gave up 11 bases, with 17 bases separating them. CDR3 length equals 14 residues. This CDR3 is CASSQVRGSIGYTF. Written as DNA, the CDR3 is TGTGCCAGCAGCCAAGTCCGGGGATCCATCGGGTACACCTTC.

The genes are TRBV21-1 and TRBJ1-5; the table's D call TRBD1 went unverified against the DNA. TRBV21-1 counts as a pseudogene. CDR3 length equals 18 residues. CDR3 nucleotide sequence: TGTGCCAGCAGCAAAAGGGGGCTTGGTCGGAATAGCAATCAGCCCCAGCATTTT. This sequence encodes CASSKRGLGRNSNQPQHF.

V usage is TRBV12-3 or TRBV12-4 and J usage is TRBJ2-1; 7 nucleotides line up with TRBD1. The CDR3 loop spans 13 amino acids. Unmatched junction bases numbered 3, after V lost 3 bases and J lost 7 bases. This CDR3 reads CASSLSGQNEQFF. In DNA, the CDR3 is TGTGCCAGCAGTTTGTCGGGACAGAATGAGCAGTTCTTC.

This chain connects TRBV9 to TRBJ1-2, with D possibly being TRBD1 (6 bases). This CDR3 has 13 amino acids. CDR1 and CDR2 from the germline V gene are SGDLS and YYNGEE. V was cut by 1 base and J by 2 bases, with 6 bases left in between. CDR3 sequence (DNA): TGTGCCAGCAGCGTACAGGGGAACTATGGCTACACCTTC. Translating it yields CASSVQGNYGYTF.

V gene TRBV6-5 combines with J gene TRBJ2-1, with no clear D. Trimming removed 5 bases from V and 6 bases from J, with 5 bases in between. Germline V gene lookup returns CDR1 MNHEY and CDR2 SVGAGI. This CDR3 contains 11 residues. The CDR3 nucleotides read TGTGCCAGCAGTAACGGCAATGAGCAGTTCTTC. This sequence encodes CASSNGNEQFF.

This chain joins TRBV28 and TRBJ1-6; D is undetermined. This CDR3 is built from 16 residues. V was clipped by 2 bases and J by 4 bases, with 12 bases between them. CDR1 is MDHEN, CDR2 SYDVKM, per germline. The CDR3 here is CASSLGYPVYNSPLHF. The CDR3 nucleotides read TGTGCCAGCAGTTTAGGTTATCCAGTTTATAATTCACCCCTCCACTTT.

This chain's CDR3 is CATRTGTNTGELFF. CDR3 nucleotides: TGTGCCACCAGGACAGGCACGAACACCGGGGAGCTGTTTTTT. The genes are TRBV6-5 and TRBJ2-2, with 7 bases fitting TRBD1. Germline V gives CDR1 MNHEY, CDR2 SVGAGI. The CDR3 spans 14 residues. The ends lost 10 bases at V and 0 bases at J; junction bases unmatched: 5.

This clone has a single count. The CDR3 nucleotides are TGTGCCAGCAGCCCCCCCTCGGGAAAGGGTGCAAACACCATATATTTT. Residues: CASSPPSGKGANTIYF. The rearrangement uses TRBV9 and TRBJ1-3, with D unclear. The CDR3 consists of 16 residues. V gave up 4 bases and J gave up 6 bases, with 20 bases separating them. Germline V gene lookup returns CDR1 SGDLS and CDR2 YYNGEE.

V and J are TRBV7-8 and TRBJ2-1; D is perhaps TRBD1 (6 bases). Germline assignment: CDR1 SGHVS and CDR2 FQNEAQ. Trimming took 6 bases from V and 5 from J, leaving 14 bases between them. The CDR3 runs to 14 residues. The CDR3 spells CASSLSGGHNEQFF. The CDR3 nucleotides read TGTGCCAGCAGTCTTAGTGGGGGCCACAATGAGCAGTTCTTC.